Below, 18 T cell receptor beta chains from the same sample are listed, as sequenced in a study of cytotoxic CD8 clonotypes in ibrutinib-treated CLL (dated by TCRdb to the early 2020s). Libraries were made using the immunoSEQ multiplex PCR assay. This immuneACCESS table, as held by TCRdb, lists in-frame sequences with V and J called but not all clones. Of the missing ones, under half trace to an unresolved V gene in checked studies; the others have no known cause. Across this sample there are roughly 40,000 clones, with 55% to 75% seen only once. The ten top clones hold 13% of the sample. The time point label for this specimen denotes: approximately eleven months on ibrutinib. The specimen comprised PBMCs, sampled after 12 months of ibrutinib treatment. The receptors here all came from a human donor with chronic lymphocytic leukemia.

This chain uses TRBV6-5 with TRBJ1-3, with unresolved D. The CDR3 extends over 14 amino acids. The germline V gene has CDR1 MNHEY and CDR2 SVGAGI. V was pared by 6 bases and J by 2 bases, with 11 bases between. CDR3 bases: TGTGCCAGCAGGCCCCGACATCCTGGAAACACCATATATTTT. This codes for CASRPRHPGNTIYF.

V usage is TRBV7-7 and J usage is TRBJ2-6, with TRBD2 as a possible D gene (6 bases). This CDR3 is 17 amino acids long. The germline V gene encodes CDR1 SSHAT and CDR2 FNYEAQ (reference sequence). V lost 5 bases, J lost 0 bases, and 14 bases lay in between. CDR3 in amino acids: CASSPGGLRSGANVLTF. Written as DNA, the CDR3 is TGTGCCAGCAGCCCCGGGGGACTCCGCTCTGGGGCCAACGTCCTGACTTTC. The variable domain in full, completed from reference TRBV7-7 and TRBJ2-6, reads GAGVSQSPRYKVTKRGQDVTLRCDPISSHATLYWYQQALGQGPEFLTYFNYEAQPDKSGLPSDRFSAERPEGSISTLTIQRTEQRDSAMYRCASSPGGLRSGANVLTFGAGSRLTVL.

The V call is TRBV28, the J call TRBJ2-3, with 10 nucleotides matching TRBD1. The CDR3 contains 16 residues. J lost 4 bases, V lost 2 bases, and 6 bases had no gene match. Germline V gives CDR1 MDHEN, CDR2 SYDVKM. The CDR3 region has the DNA TGTGCCAGCAGTTTACCGGGACAGGGGTGGGCAGATACGCAGTATTTT. Translating it yields CASSLPGQGWADTQYF.

This clone appeared a single time. The genes are TRBV7-2 and TRBJ2-6, with 7 bases lining up with TRBD1. Germline V gives CDR1 SGHTA, CDR2 FQGNSA. This CDR3 spans 18 amino acids. V lost 5 bases, J lost 1 base, and 11 bases stayed unmatched. The CDR3 spells CASSPSGQLLSGANVLTF. CDR3 bases: TGTGCCAGCAGCCCCTCGGGACAGTTACTTTCTGGGGCCAACGTCCTGACTTTC.

In this sample, this clone turned up once. V and J are TRBV19 and TRBJ2-3; the D is unclear. Germline assignment: CDR1 LNHDA and CDR2 SQIVND (reference sequence). V lost 5 bases and J 0 bases, leaving 12 bases between the germline ends. CDR3 length equals 15 residues. This chain's CDR3 is CASSPQSASTDTQYF. CDR3 nucleotides: TGTGCCAGTAGTCCCCAGAGCGCTAGCACAGATACGCAGTATTTT.

This clone was found a few times. The chain links TRBV7-7 to TRBJ1-2; D ambiguous. The CDR3 is 16 residues long. CDR1 is SSHAT, CDR2 FNYEAQ, per germline (reference sequence). The ends were cut back, 0 bases at V and 2 bases at J, with 13 bases in the middle. The CDR3, as DNA: TGTGCCAGCAGCTTAGCGGGCGCAGGAGAAAACTATGGCTACACCTTC. It is translated as CASSLAGAGENYGYTF.

The table lists this clone with a few counts. The V and J genes are TRBV7-9 and TRBJ1-1; 8 positions agree with TRBD1. Germline CDR1 is SEHNR and CDR2 is FQNEAQ (reference sequence). Germline trimming cut 2 bases from V and 7 bases from J; bases unmatched to any gene: 3. This CDR3 is 13 amino acids long. CDR3 nucleotide sequence: TGTGCCAGCAGCTTACAGGGGGCAAATGAAGCTTTCTTT. This translates into CASSLQGANEAFF.

V usage is TRBV6-5 and J usage is TRBJ1-1; 12 nucleotides align to TRBD1. In germline, CDR1 is MNHEY, CDR2 SVGAGI. The CDR3 has 14 residues. The V gene end was trimmed by 4 bases and the J gene end by 4 bases; junction bases not matched to a gene: 1. The CDR3, as DNA: TGTGCCAGCAGTTCGGGACAGGGGGCCACTGAAGCTTTCTTT. Protein product: CASSSGQGATEAFF.

The chain has TRBV27 and TRBJ2-4; a weak D match, TRBD2 (5 bases). There are 15 residues in the CDR3. V lost 5 bases to trimming and J lost 5 bases, with 16 bases between them. CDR1 and CDR2 (germline): MNHEY, SMNVEV (reference sequence). The DNA of the CDR3 is TGTGCCAGCAGTAAAGAGGGCAAGTTCGAAAACATTCAGTACTTC. Translation: CASSKEGKFENIQYF.

The V call is TRBV2, the J call TRBJ2-2, with D possibly matching TRBD1 (6 bases). Trimming shortened V by 7 bases and J by 2 bases, and 14 bases separated the two germline ends. From germline, CDR1 is SNHLY and CDR2 FYNNEI. The CDR3 loop spans 15 amino acids. CDR3 DNA: TGTGCCAGCACGAGATCGGACAGAAACACCGGGGAGCTGTTTTTT. Translating gives CASTRSDRNTGELFF.

V usage is TRBV19 and J usage is TRBJ2-3, with D uncertain. V gave up 8 bases and J gave up 6 bases, with 12 bases separating them. The germline V gene encodes CDR1 LNHDA and CDR2 SQIVND (reference sequence). CDR3 length: 12 amino acids. In DNA, the CDR3 is TGTGCCAGTTCGACGGGCCCCGATACGCAGTATTTT. This gives the protein CASSTGPDTQYF.

This rearrangement joins TRBV27 to TRBJ2-3, with D tentatively TRBD2 (6 bases). The V end lost 5 bases, the J end lost 1 base, and 16 bases lay between the germline ends. The CDR3 has 16 residues. From germline, CDR1 is MNHEY and CDR2 SMNVEV (reference sequence). The CDR3 coding sequence is TGTGCCAGCAGTCTTCTCGGGAGTACGGGCACAGATACGCAGTATTTT. Its translation: CASSLLGSTGTDTQYF.

V and J are TRBV19 and TRBJ1-1; 7 bases map to TRBD1. This CDR3 has 16 residues. The V segment lost 6 bases and the J segment 4 bases; nucleotides outside the gene matches: 14. Germline V CDR1 and CDR2: LNHDA, SQIVND (reference sequence). The CDR3 nucleotides are TGTGCCAGTAGACTTTACGGGGTCTCAGGGGGCACTGAAGCTTTCTTT. Protein product: CASRLYGVSGGTEAFF.

This clone was seen just once. This chain links TRBV19 with TRBJ2-5; TRBD1 matches 7 bases. CDR1 is LNHDA and CDR2 is SQIVND in the germline V gene (reference sequence). This CDR3 contains 17 residues. Trimming took 0 bases from V and 5 from J; bases not matched to a gene: 12. CDR3 sequence: CASSIDLSGGRSETQYF. The CDR3 region has the DNA TGTGCCAGTAGTATAGATCTATCAGGGGGTAGGTCGGAGACCCAGTACTTC.

The chain combines TRBV7-2 with TRBJ2-5; 8 bases agree with TRBD1. The V gene's germline CDR1 is SGHTA and CDR2 FQGNSA. Unmatched junction bases numbered 11, after V lost 6 bases and J lost 5 bases. The CDR3 has 15 amino acids. CDR3 protein: CASSTYRGRGETQYF. The CDR3, as DNA: TGTGCCAGCAGTACATACAGGGGGAGAGGGGAGACCCAGTACTTC.

The chain employs TRBV6-5 and TRBJ2-7; D uncertain. V dropped 5 bases and J dropped 4 bases, with 15 bases sitting between them. Germline V gives CDR1 MNHEY, CDR2 SVGAGI. The CDR3 runs to 14 residues. In DNA, the CDR3 is TGTGCCAGCAGTAGCCCCTTAACTGGGTACGAGCAGTACTTC. Encoded protein: CASSSPLTGYEQYF.

The chain recombines TRBV6-5 with TRBJ2-7; 7 nucleotides agree with TRBD1. There are 15 residues in the CDR3. The V and J ends lost 2 bases and 0 bases, in that order; junction bases with no gene match: 4. From germline, CDR1 is MNHEY and CDR2 SVGAGI. CDR3 DNA: TGTGCCAGCAGTTACCGACAGGGTCGCTCCTACGAGCAGTACTTC. It translates to CASSYRQGRSYEQYF.

This clone was counted a few times. This chain uses TRBV28 with TRBJ1-2, with D unresolved. V was trimmed by 2 bases and J by 5 bases, leaving 12 bases between them. This CDR3 spans 14 amino acids. CDR1 and CDR2 from the germline V gene are MDHEN and SYDVKM. This CDR3 is CASSLEPVGYGYTF. The CDR3 bases are TGTGCCAGCAGTTTAGAGCCGGTGGGGTATGGCTACACCTTC.